The 27 T cell receptor beta chains below all came from one sample that was sequenced in a study of beta chain features in type 1 diabetes. The investigators reverse transcribed all of the isolated RNA, so they sequenced expressed TCRB transcripts. The repertoire was sequenced with immunoSEQ multiplex PCR; TCRdb's copy has only in-frame clones and lacks some. The data contain about 620,000 clones, 15% to 18% of them singletons. The sample was naive CD4+ T cells from blood. The receptors come from a man aged 18 to 35 in good health.

The genes are TRBV7-3 and TRBJ2-7; D unclear. The germline V gene encodes CDR1 SGHTA and CDR2 FQGTGA. CDR3 length equals 13 residues. V was cut by 6 bases and J by 3 bases, with 12 bases left in between. CDR3: CASSLMPGYEQYF. DNA of the CDR3: TGTGCCAGCAGTCTTATGCCCGGCTACGAGCAGTACTTC.

The J gene is TRBJ2-1, the V gene TRBV5-1, with a possible D match to TRBD1 (6 bases). CDR1 and CDR2 (germline): SGHRS, YFSETQ. This CDR3 is built from 15 residues. Deletions cut 2 bases from V and 4 bases from J, with 13 bases between. CDR3 amino acids: CASSFNGQRYNEQFF. The CDR3 DNA reads TGCGCCAGCAGCTTTAACGGACAGAGATACAATGAGCAGTTCTTC.

The chain carries TRBV25-1 and TRBJ2-7, with 7 nucleotides matching TRBD2. J lost 0 bases, V lost 2 bases, and 4 bases had no gene match. This CDR3 contains 15 residues. Germline CDR1 MGHDK, CDR2 SYGVNS. The CDR3 is CASSEEQRGSYEQYF. Written as DNA, the CDR3 is TGTGCCAGCAGTGAAGAACAGCGGGGCTCCTACGAGCAGTACTTC.

This clone was found a few times. V is TRBV5-1 and J is TRBJ1-1, with D possibly matching TRBD1 (5 bases). Germline values: CDR1 SGHRS, CDR2 YFSETQ. The CDR3 has 14 amino acids. V was cut by 0 bases and J by 6 bases, with 12 bases left in between. Here the CDR3 reads CASSLDRFNAEAFF. The DNA for the CDR3 is TGCGCCAGCAGCTTGGACAGGTTCAACGCTGAAGCTTTCTTT.

The chain employs TRBV5-4 and TRBJ2-5; possible D gene TRBD2, 5 bases. Per the germline V gene, CDR1 is SGHNT and CDR2 is YYREEE (reference sequence). CDR3 size: 15 residues. V was clipped by 6 bases and J by 4 bases, with 19 bases between them. The DNA of the CDR3 is TGTGCCAGCAAGTCCGCCAGAACAGCGGTAGAGACCCAGTACTTC. This gives the protein CASKSARTAVETQYF.

In its sample, this clone was seen a few times. This sequence joins TRBV10-3 and TRBJ2-2; 8 nucleotides match TRBD1. J gave up 0 bases and V 5 bases, and 5 bases lay outside the gene matches. Germline lookup yields CDR1 ENHRY and CDR2 SYGVKD. The CDR3 is made up of 16 amino acids. The CDR3 loop is CAISLTGQANTGELFF. The CDR3 nucleotides are TGTGCCATCAGTCTAACGGGACAGGCGAACACCGGGGAGCTGTTTTTT.

The chain has TRBV5-6 and TRBJ2-3; tentatively, D is TRBD2 (5 bases). This CDR3 is built from 14 residues. Germline assignment: CDR1 SGHDT and CDR2 YYEEEE. V lost 6 bases to trimming and J lost 2 bases, with 13 bases between them. This CDR3 is CASTRGPTTDTQYF. The DNA for the CDR3 is TGTGCCAGCACCAGAGGGCCCACCACAGATACGCAGTATTTT.

This clone was picked up a small number of times. DNA for the CDR3: TGTGCCAGCAGCTCGCTGAGCGGGGGGGCCTCCTACGAGCAGTACTTC. Translated, it gives CASSSLSGGASYEQYF. V is TRBV7-6 and J is TRBJ2-7; 10 bases fit TRBD2. Germline CDR1 is SGHVS and CDR2 is FNYEAQ. Trimming at V came to 4 bases and at J to 0 bases, leaving 6 bases not matched to a gene. This CDR3 region has 16 residues.

Comments on this clone: At one of its ends the junction is not consistent with the germline gene, which may arise from a read error. The rearrangement links TRBV7-9 to TRBJ2-3, with D perhaps matching TRBD1 or TRBD2 (5 bases each). Germline V lookup: CDR1 SEHNR, CDR2 FQNEAQ (reference sequence). CDR3 length: 10 residues. CDR3: CASSPPGPIF. The CDR3 coding sequence is TGTGCCAGCAGCCCCCCGGGACCTATTTTT.

This clone was observed a few times. The V gene is TRBV9, the J gene TRBJ1-1, with D possibly matching TRBD1 (6 bases). This CDR3 region has 14 residues. Germline V CDR1 and CDR2: SGDLS, YYNGEE. V shed 4 bases and J shed 5 bases, with 15 bases lying between them. CDR3 in amino acids: CASSRQEIRTEAFF. For the CDR3, the DNA is TGTGCCAGCAGCCGACAGGAGATTAGGACTGAAGCTTTCTTT.

In the case of this clone: A junction boundary mismatches the germline segment, possibly from a read error. V usage is TRBV6-6 and J usage is TRBJ2-1; D unresolved. The length of the CDR3 is 13 residues. Germline V gene sequence: CDR1 MNHNY, CDR2 SVGAGI (reference sequence). The CDR3 reads CASRPGPYDEQFF. The CDR3 nucleotides are TGTGCCAGCAGGCCGGGCCCCTACGATGAGCAGTTCTTC.

The chain joins TRBV11-1 to TRBJ2-6; perhaps D is TRBD1 or TRBD2 (5 bases each). The V end lost 4 bases, the J end lost 2 bases, and 15 bases lay between the germline ends. Per the germline V gene, CDR1 is SGHAT and CDR2 is FQDESV (reference sequence). The CDR3 totals 17 residues. CDR3 residues: CASSSPGRAAGANVLTF. The CDR3 DNA sequence: TGTGCCAGCAGCTCCCCGGGACGCGCAGCTGGGGCCAACGTCCTGACTTTC.

This clone was detected a few times. J is TRBJ2-2 and V is TRBV18; possible D gene TRBD2, 6 bases. Trimming pared 2 bases from V and 0 bases from J, leaving 13 bases between. The CDR3 has 17 amino acids. Germline V CDR1 and CDR2: KGHSH, LQKENI. The CDR3 DNA reads as TGTGCCAGCTCACCATTGACCGGGACTGCGAACACCGGGGAGCTGTTTTTT. Translating it yields CASSPLTGTANTGELFF.

This chain connects TRBV7-2 to TRBJ2-3; the D gene is possibly TRBD2 (6 bases). With 10 bases removed from V and 1 base from J, the gap between germline ends came to 9 bases. CDR1 SGHTA and CDR2 FQGNSA come from the germline V gene. The CDR3 length is 12 residues. CDR3 loop: CATRLGTDTQYF. The CDR3 DNA reads TGTGCCACCAGACTAGGCACAGATACGCAGTATTTT.

This sequence joins TRBV29-1 and TRBJ1-4; TRBD1 aligns across 7 bases. Germline lookup yields CDR1 SQVTM and CDR2 ANQGSEA. V dropped 3 bases and J dropped 2; count of bases not matched to a gene: 6. The CDR3 loop spans 15 amino acids. The CDR3 DNA follows: TGCAGCGTTGACGGAGGGGGCGTCACTAATGAAAAACTGTTTTTT. It translates to CSVDGGGVTNEKLFF.

This clone was counted between two and nine times. The chain recombines TRBV4-3 with TRBJ2-7; 7 nucleotides match TRBD1. Germline V gene data show CDR1 as LGHNA and CDR2 as YSLEER. The CDR3 has 15 amino acids. With 1 base clipped from V and 4 bases from J, the junction kept 7 bases outside the gene matches. Here the CDR3 reads CASSQVQDRLYEQYF. The CDR3 nucleotides read TGCGCCAGCAGCCAAGTCCAGGACAGGTTATACGAGCAGTACTTC.

The J gene is TRBJ2-7, the V gene TRBV5-1, with 9 bases matching TRBD1. The V and J ends lost 3 bases and 5 bases, in that order; junction bases with no gene match: 3. Germline CDR1 and CDR2: SGHRS and YFSETQ. The CDR3 contains 13 residues. In DNA, the CDR3 is TGCGCCAGCAGCTCGGACAGGGGTAACGAGCAGTACTTC. This codes for CASSSDRGNEQYF.

This chain uses TRBV18 with TRBJ2-5, with 9 bases fitting TRBD1. Germline CDR1 KGHSH, CDR2 LQKENI. The CDR3 extends over 16 amino acids. V gave up 5 bases and J gave up 5 bases; unmatched junction bases: 12. CDR3 loop: CASSVTGTGTRETQYF. The CDR3 DNA is TGTGCCAGCTCAGTCACCGGGACAGGGACCAGGGAGACCCAGTACTTC. The variable domain in full, completed from reference TRBV18 and TRBJ2-5, reads NAGVMQNPRHLVRRRGQEARLRCSPMKGHSHVYWYRQLPEEGLKFMVYLQKENIIDESGMPKERFSAEFPKEGPSILRIQQVVRGDSAAYFCASSVTGTGTRETQYFGPGTRLLVL.

The chain couples TRBV29-1 to TRBJ2-7, with D possibly matching TRBD1 (6 bases). V was clipped by 6 bases and J by 2 bases, with 17 bases between them. The CDR3 loop spans 14 amino acids. CDR1 is SQVTM, CDR2 ANQGSEA, per germline. The CDR3 loop is CSVRTVRDTYEQYF. The DNA for the CDR3 is TGCAGCGTGAGGACAGTTAGAGACACCTACGAGCAGTACTTC.

This clone was recorded a few times. The genes are TRBV28 and TRBJ1-2; 9 nucleotides line up with TRBD1. CDR3 length equals 17 residues. V gave up 1 base and J gave up 4 bases; unmatched junction bases: 10. Germline CDR1 and CDR2: MDHEN and SYDVKM. The CDR3 is CASSLSPPGQGGYGYTF. The CDR3 bases are TGTGCCAGCAGTTTATCTCCGCCGGGACAGGGAGGCTATGGCTACACCTTC.

The sample holds a few counts of this clone. The chain carries TRBV4-3 and TRBJ2-1; 10 bases fit TRBD2. CDR3 length equals 15 residues. Germline CDR1 reads LGHNA; CDR2 reads YSLEER. The V gene end was trimmed by 4 bases and the J gene end by 4 bases; junction bases not matched to a gene: 4. CDR3 DNA: TGCGCCAGCAGCCGCCTACTAGCGGGATACAATGAGCAGTTCTTC. Amino acid sequence: CASSRLLAGYNEQFF.

This clone occurred a few times. The chain couples TRBV28 to TRBJ2-7; TRBD1 matches at 8 bases. Germline V lookup: CDR1 MDHEN, CDR2 SYDVKM. V shed 1 base and J 3 bases; nucleotides not matched to a gene: 2. The CDR3 consists of 14 residues. The CDR3 region has the DNA TGTGCCAGCAGTTTATACAGGGGGGACTACGAGCAGTACTTC. Translation: CASSLYRGDYEQYF.

V is TRBV27 and J is TRBJ2-1; TRBD2 matches 8 bases. This CDR3 comprises 16 residues. Germline lookup yields CDR1 MNHEY and CDR2 SMNVEV (reference sequence). V gave up 4 bases and J gave up 7 bases; unmatched junction bases: 12. This chain's CDR3 is CASSSLGLARENEQFF. The CDR3 region has the DNA TGTGCCAGCAGTTCCCTTGGACTAGCTAGAGAGAATGAGCAGTTCTTC.

In its sample, this clone was seen a few times. The same CDR3 can be traced to other DNA sequences in this sample. This sequence joins TRBV7-2 and TRBJ2-1; the D is unclear. The V and J ends lost 4 bases and 1 base respectively, with 8 bases between them. The germline V gene has CDR1 SGHTA and CDR2 FQGNSA. The CDR3 has 14 amino acids. This chain's CDR3 is CASSSDRSYNEQFF. CDR3 DNA sequence: TGTGCCAGCAGCTCCGATCGTTCCTACAATGAGCAGTTCTTC.

This clone appeared a few times. The junction departs from germline at one end; a sequencing error may be responsible. The chain carries TRBV6-5 and TRBJ1-5, with a weak D call TRBD1 (5 bases). CDR1 MNHEY and CDR2 SVGAGI come from the germline V gene. The CDR3 has 16 amino acids. The CDR3 bases are TGTGCCAGCAGTTACTCGAAATCTACAGGCAACCAGCCCCAGCATTTT. Its translation is CASSYSKSTGNQPQHF.

This clone turned up a few times. For the CDR3, the DNA is TGCAGTGGCCGGGGGGGAGAGACCCAGTACTTC. This gives the protein CSGRGGETQYF. The chain is built from TRBV20-1 and TRBJ2-5; TRBD2 agrees at 8 bases. The CDR3 length is 11 residues. From germline, CDR1 is DFQATT and CDR2 SNEGSKA (reference sequence). The junction had 2 bases not matched to a gene; V was cut back by 7 bases and J by 4 bases.

A few counts support this clone. This chain's CDR3 is CAISGRGRNEQFF. The CDR3 coding sequence is TGTGCCATTAGCGGGAGGGGACGGAATGAGCAGTTCTTC. The V call is TRBV5-4, the J call TRBJ2-1, with TRBD2 matching over 11 bases. The CDR3 is 13 amino acids. Germline V gene data show CDR1 as SGHNT and CDR2 as YYREEE (reference sequence). Unmatched junction bases numbered 6, after V lost 9 bases and J lost 7 bases.